The 10 T cell receptor beta chains below were found in one sample sequenced in a study of T cells in tumors after PD-1 blockade. Here immunoSEQ multiplex PCR was the method, and the copy in TCRdb shows in-frame clones only, minus some. The table lists about 60,000 clones, less than 85% of them singletons. Sequences were derived from PBMCs, sampled after anti-PD-1 treatment. The receptors originated from a human donor with basal cell carcinoma.

The chain couples TRBV2 to TRBJ1-5; perhaps TRBD1 as D (5 bases). Trimming pared 6 bases from V and 4 bases from J, leaving 7 bases between. The CDR3 runs 12 residues. Germline V gene data show CDR1 as SNHLY and CDR2 as FYNNEI. CDR3: CASRTVNQPQHF. DNA of the CDR3: TGTGCCAGCAGGACAGTGAATCAGCCCCAGCATTTT.

This clone was detected once. This rearrangement joins TRBV5-5 to TRBJ2-3; D perhaps matches TRBD1 (6 bases). The germline gives CDR1 SGHKS, CDR2 YYEKEE (reference sequence). Trimming removed 6 bases at V and 1 base at J, with 18 bases between. The CDR3 has 16 amino acids. This chain's CDR3 is CASTLRGYGGTDTQYF. Written as DNA, the CDR3 is TGTGCCAGCACCCTCAGGGGATACGGCGGCACAGATACGCAGTATTTT.

CDR3 residues: CASSQGEGLAIHTQYF. The CDR3 DNA sequence: TGTGCCAGCAGCCAAGGAGAGGGGTTAGCTATACATACGCAGTATTTT. The chain employs TRBV3-1 (or the pseudogene TRBV3-2) and TRBJ2-3; D tentatively fits TRBD1 or TRBD2 (5 bases each). Germline V CDR1 and CDR2: LGHDT, YNNKEL (reference sequence). The length of the CDR3 is 16 residues. With 1 base removed from V and 7 bases from J, the gap between germline ends came to 18 bases.

J is TRBJ2-2 and V is TRBV27; the D is unclear. Germline loops: CDR1 MNHEY, CDR2 SMNVEV (reference sequence). V was pared by 5 bases and J by 1 base, with 11 bases between. This CDR3 has 15 residues. The CDR3 protein is CASSGLRLNTGELFF. As DNA, the CDR3 is TGTGCCAGCAGTGGCCTCCGGCTGAACACCGGGGAGCTGTTTTTT.

The V call is TRBV4-1, the J call TRBJ2-7; 9 bases map to TRBD1. CDR1 is MGHRA, CDR2 YSYEKL, per germline. CDR3 length equals 15 residues. J lost 5 bases, V lost 4 bases, and 9 bases had no gene match. CDR3 in amino acids: CASSRTGGSRDEQYF. CDR3 DNA: TGCGCCAGCAGCCGTACAGGGGGCTCCCGGGACGAGCAGTACTTC.

This rearrangement joins TRBV7-2 to TRBJ2-1; TRBD1 or TRBD2 may be the D gene (5 bases each). Germline CDR1 SGHTA, CDR2 FQGNSA. V lost 4 bases, J lost 7 bases, and 11 bases lay in between. This CDR3 is built from 13 residues. The chain's CDR3 is CASSSWGKNEQFF. DNA for the CDR3: TGTGCCAGCAGCTCCTGGGGGAAGAATGAGCAGTTCTTC.

The rearrangement uses TRBV5-8 and TRBJ2-1; 7 nucleotides agree with TRBD1. The length of the CDR3 is 14 residues. Germline CDR1 SGHTS, CDR2 YDEGEE. J gave up 4 bases and V 5 bases, and 6 bases lay outside the gene matches. The CDR3 sequence: CASRFDRAYNEQFF. DNA of the CDR3: TGTGCCAGCAGATTCGACAGGGCTTACAATGAGCAGTTCTTC.

Here the CDR3 reads CSVDIPPQETQYF. Written as DNA, the CDR3 is TGCAGCGTTGATATCCCACCTCAAGAGACCCAGTACTTC. The chain joins TRBV29-1 to TRBJ2-5; D not resolved. CDR1 is SQVTM, CDR2 ANQGSEA, per germline. This CDR3 region has 13 residues. Trimming left V 3 bases short and J 2 bases short, with 10 bases between. Together with reference TRBV29-1 and TRBJ2-5, the CDR3 gives the full variable domain: SAVISQKPSRDICQRGTSLTIQCQVDSQVTMMFWYRQQPGQSLTLIATANQGSEATYESGFVIDKFPISRPNLTFSTLTVSNMSPEDSSIYLCSVDIPPQETQYFGPGTRLLVL.

The chain employs TRBV2 and TRBJ1-2, with D uncertain. There are 13 residues in the CDR3. The V gene lost 6 bases and the J gene lost 0 bases, with 8 bases spanning the gap. The germline V gene encodes CDR1 SNHLY and CDR2 FYNNEI. In DNA form, the CDR3 reads TGTGCCAGCAGAAAGGGCACTAACTATGGCTACACCTTC. This gives the protein CASRKGTNYGYTF. The full variable domain, in which reference TRBV2 and TRBJ1-2 provide the parts outside the CDR3, is EPEVTQTPSHQVTQMGQEVILRCVPISNHLYFYWYRQILGQKVEFLVSFYNNEISEKSEIFDDQFSVERPDGSNFTLKIRSTKLEDSAMYFCASRKGTNYGYTFGSGTRLTVV.

This chain connects TRBV5-1 to TRBJ2-7; D remains unclear. The germline V gene encodes CDR1 SGHRS and CDR2 YFSETQ. The CDR3 loop spans 16 amino acids. Trimming left V 1 base short and J 2 bases short, with 16 bases between. CDR3 protein: CASSLLGLGYAYEQYF. The CDR3 region has the DNA TGCGCCAGCAGCTTGTTGGGTCTAGGGTACGCCTACGAGCAGTACTTC. The entire variable domain, with the rest obtained from reference TRBV5-1 and TRBJ2-7, is as follows: KAGVTQTPRYLIKTRGQQVTLSCSPISGHRSVSWYQQTPGQGLQFLFEYFSETQRNKGNFPGRFSGRQFSNSRSEMNVSTLELGDSALYLCASSLLGLGYAYEQYFGPGTRLTVT.